This TCR beta chain was found in a study of OX40 agonist ivuxolimab in advanced cancers. General notes on the study: Ivuxolimab was an agonistic, fully human IgG2 monoclonal antibody directed against OX40 (CD134), a costimulatory receptor. Intravenous ivuxolimab was administered to patients every 2 weeks at six dose levels: 0.01, 0.1, 0.3, 1.5, 3 and 10 mg/kg. Among the roughly 52 dose-escalation patients, approximately 20 had hepatocellular carcinoma, 15 or so melanoma, 9 renal cell carcinoma and 9 head and neck cancer. In the dose-escalation cohort, 65% to 90% of patients were male, and the mean age was roughly 60 years, with a range of 23 to 79. Prior anti-PD-1, anti-PD-L1 or anti-CTLA-4 therapy was permitted, and checkpoint inhibitors had been received by about two fifths of dose-escalation patients. Partial responses occurred in three dose-escalation patients: two with cutaneous melanoma and one with hepatocellular carcinoma. The purpose of peripheral TCRbeta sequencing was to test whether ivuxolimab changed TCR sequence diversity and led to clonal T-cell expansion. The paper reports the monotherapy dose-escalation portion (N of about 50 patients) of the phase I ivuxolimab trial. The paper's findings and limits, for the study overall: The antigen specificity of the peripheral T cells that underwent clonal expansion was not determined. In partial responders in the 0.1-3.0 mg/kg groups, normalized peripheral clonal expansion was found to be among the lowest, especially among CD8+ T cells. Clonal expansion of both CD4+ and CD8+ blood T cells was observed from baseline to week 6 at doses 0.1 to 3.0 mg/kg. After ivuxolimab, expanded clones were on average more numerous among CD8+ T cells than among CD4+ T cells. Low levels of normalized T-cell clonal expansion were also shown by some nonresponding patients.

Patients with autoimmune disease history or receiving systemic immunosuppression were excluded from the trial. Peripheral blood for TCR sequencing was drawn from every dose cohort at baseline, at cycle 4 day 1 and at cycle 7 day 1. Samples came from an open-label, multicenter, first-in-human phase I dose-escalation trial of ivuxolimab. Adults with locally advanced or metastatic melanoma, renal cell carcinoma, hepatocellular carcinoma or head and neck squamous cell carcinoma were enrolled in the trial. Before TCR sequencing, CD4+ T cells and CD8+ T cells were sorted from peripheral blood as separate populations. Reading the germline V gene (reference sequence) gives CDR1 SEHNR and CDR2 FQNEAQ. Taken from cysteine to phenylalanine, the CDR3 has 13 residues. The sequence is cut down to CDR3 DNA, 39 bases in frame from base 1. V is trimmed back by 10 bases and J by 4 bases, and the junction contains 6 bases that no gene match accounts for.

This clone was recorded only once. This receptor's antigen is unknown. Per-base quality was not reported, and no clone a single base away is much larger than it. Genomic DNA was isolated from the sorted cells so that the TCRbeta CDR3 region could be sequenced. TCRbeta CDR3 regions were sequenced using the immunoSEQ Assay. TCRdb limited this immuneACCESS table to in-frame rearrangements with V and J called. A share of clones is missing; checked studies link under half to unresolved V genes, and the rest is unexplained. For this sample the table gives about 65,000 clones, of which around 87% were detected only once. 0.3% to 0.4% of the sample is taken by the ten largest.

In this chain, TRBV7-9 is recombined with TRBJ1-5; the junction holds 8 bases that match TRBD1. The input for sequencing was CD4+ or CD8+ T cells sorted from blood, taken in a trial of the OX40 agonist ivuxolimab. The clonotype was recovered from an adult with an advanced solid tumor such as melanoma, head and neck, liver or kidney cancer. The CDR3 region has the sequence CATADRANQPQHF. The DNA sequence is given as TGTGCCACTGCGGACAGGGCGAATCAGCCCCAGCATTTT.